The 14 T cell receptor beta chains presented below share a single source sample, sequenced in a study of T cells after yellow fever vaccination (dated by TCRdb to about 2019). The library relied on 5' RACE. The data were produced on an Illumina HiSeq 2500. TCRdb trimmed the raw reads at Q25, called clones with MiXCR and kept productive beta chains. Records with the same CDR3 protein are collapsed into one entry carrying the most frequent genes and DNA. In all, the sample holds 620,000 or so distinct CDR3 sequences, and less than 20% of those were seen once. The top ten clonotypes cover roughly a sixth of the sample. The label giving this sample's treatment or condition can be read as: live attenuated yellow fever vaccine strain. The material sequenced was PBMCs, taken 5 to 6 days after the first yellow fever vaccination. Receptors originate from a man between 18 and 35 years old who received the YFV17D yellow fever vaccine.

The CDR3 coding sequence is TGCGCCAGCAGCTCCATCGCCGGAAACACCATATATTTT. It is translated as CASSSIAGNTIYF. The chain combines TRBV5-1 with TRBJ1-3; no clear D. This CDR3 comprises 13 residues. Trimming shortened V by 3 bases and J by 4 bases, and 8 bases separated the two germline ends. The V gene's germline CDR1 is SGHRS and CDR2 YFSETQ.

The V and J genes are TRBV27 and TRBJ1-5, with a weak D call TRBD1 (5 bases). CDR1 is MNHEY, CDR2 SMNVEV, per germline (reference sequence). The V end lost 8 bases, the J end lost 2 bases, and 13 bases lay between the germline ends. The CDR3 extends over 14 amino acids. The CDR3 DNA is TGTGCCAGCGGAGGGGTTTTCGGCAATCAGCCCCAGCATTTT. The encoded protein is CASGGVFGNQPQHF.

The rearrangement joins TRBV5-1 to TRBJ2-5; the D is unclear. The CDR3 has 14 residues. Germline CDR1 SGHRS, CDR2 YFSETQ. Trimming left V 7 bases short and J 3 bases short, with 16 bases between. CDR3 in amino acids: CASHFAREEETQYF. Here the CDR3 DNA reads TGCGCCAGCCATTTTGCCAGAGAAGAAGAGACCCAGTACTTC.

This clonotype was seen a handful of times. The CDR3 DNA sequence: TGCAGTGCTAGGAGGGGAGGCAATCAGCCCCAGCATTTT. Protein sequence: CSARRGGNQPQHF. The chain uses TRBV20-1 and TRBJ1-5; D is possibly TRBD1 (5 bases). There are 13 residues in the CDR3. V shed 3 bases and J shed 2 bases, with 8 bases lying between them. CDR1 and CDR2 from the germline V gene are DFQATT and SNEGSKA (reference sequence).

V and J are TRBV12-3 or TRBV12-4 and TRBJ2-7, with 9 nucleotides matching TRBD1. Trimming cost V 6 bases and J 6 bases; bases outside gene matches: 3. CDR3 size: 12 residues. Here the CDR3 DNA reads TGTGCCAGCAGGCGACAGGGGGGCGAGCAGTACTTC. Its protein is CASRRQGGEQYF.

The chain has TRBV4-3 and TRBJ1-6, with a weak D call TRBD1 (5 bases). Deletions cut 0 bases from V and 10 bases from J, with 16 bases between. CDR3 size: 16 residues. Germline CDR1 LGHNA, CDR2 YSLEER. CDR3 DNA: TGCGCCAGCAGCCAAGATCCAGGGCGATGGGCCTCACCCCTCCACTTT. Translating it yields CASSQDPGRWASPLHF.

The V gene is TRBV7-8, the J gene TRBJ1-1; D is possibly TRBD1 (6 bases). V was trimmed by 8 bases and J by 2 bases, leaving 21 bases between them. Per the germline V gene, CDR1 is SGHVS and CDR2 is FQNEAQ. CDR3 length: 16 amino acids. The CDR3 here is CASWVGGPLGNTEAFF. Written as DNA, the CDR3 is TGTGCCAGCTGGGTGGGGGGCCCCTTGGGTAACACTGAAGCTTTCTTT. The whole variable domain, filled in from reference TRBV7-8 and TRBJ1-1, reads GAGVSQSPRYKVAKRGQDVALRCDPISGHVSLFWYQQALGQGPEFLTYFQNEAQLDKSGLPSDRFFAERPEGSVSTLKIQRTQQEDSAVYLCASWVGGPLGNTEAFFGQGTRLTVV.

This clonotype was counted only a few times. The gene calls are TRBV20-1 and TRBJ1-2; D call uncertain. The germline V and J ends were trimmed by 3 bases and 1 base, with 9 bases remaining between them. The CDR3 is 13 amino acids. CDR1 is DFQATT and CDR2 is SNEGSKA in the germline V gene (reference sequence). The CDR3 protein is CSASSLHNYGYTF. The CDR3 nucleotides are TGCAGTGCTAGTAGTCTTCATAACTATGGCTACACCTTC.

The gene calls are TRBV29-1 and TRBJ2-7; no firm D call. The CDR3 totals 11 residues. Trimming cost V 6 bases and J 3 bases, with 9 bases left between them. Germline loops: CDR1 SQVTM, CDR2 ANQGSEA. The CDR3 loop is CSVRLGYEQYF. CDR3 DNA sequence: TGCAGCGTGCGACTGGGCTACGAGCAGTACTTC.

The chain employs TRBV10-1 and TRBJ2-7, with 10 bases aligning to TRBD1. With 6 bases clipped from V and 5 bases from J, the junction kept 10 bases outside the gene matches. Germline V gene sequence: CDR1 WNHNN, CDR2 SYGVQD (reference sequence). The length of the CDR3 is 15 residues. The CDR3 coding sequence is TGCGCCAGCAGCCTTAGACAGGGGGCCGACGACGAGCAGTACTTC. Translating it yields CASSLRQGADDEQYF.

This clonotype was recorded a few times. The V and J genes are TRBV12-3 or TRBV12-4 and TRBJ2-3, with D unclear. The CDR3 has 15 residues. Between the trimmed V and J ends, which lost 1 base and 6 bases, there was a span of 14 bases. The CDR3 DNA reads TGTGCCAGCAGTTTAGACCCGGTTGGGATCGATACGCAGTATTTT. Amino acid sequence: CASSLDPVGIDTQYF.

The rearrangement links TRBV12-3 or TRBV12-4 to TRBJ2-5, with D unresolved. Trimming pared 1 base from V and 1 base from J, leaving 10 bases between. CDR3 length: 15 residues. CDR3 in amino acids: CASSLGQPIQETQYF. The CDR3 coding sequence is TGTGCCAGCAGTTTAGGACAACCTATCCAAGAGACCCAGTACTTC.

The sample holds a few counts of this clonotype. V gene TRBV18 combines with J gene TRBJ2-5; TRBD1 might be the D (6 bases). CDR1 and CDR2 from the germline V gene are KGHSH and LQKENI. The CDR3 sequence is 14 residues long. V shed 2 bases and J shed 4 bases, with 11 bases lying between them. CDR3 sequence reads: CASSPSRGSETQYF. For the CDR3, the DNA is TGTGCCAGCTCACCAAGCAGGGGATCAGAGACCCAGTACTTC.

V usage is TRBV7-2 and J usage is TRBJ2-3; TRBD2 matches 12 bases. Trimming at V came to 2 bases and at J to 2 bases, leaving 8 bases not matched to a gene. Germline CDR1 is SGHTA and CDR2 is FQGNSA. The CDR3 loop spans 18 amino acids. In DNA, the CDR3 is TGTGCCAGCAGCTTAAGGGCTAGCGGGGGGGTAGTCACAGATACGCAGTATTTT. Its translation: CASSLRASGGVVTDTQYF. The whole variable domain, remainder taken from reference TRBV7-2 and TRBJ2-3, is GAGVSQSPSNKVTEKGKDVELRCDPISGHTALYWYRQSLGQGLEFLIYFQGNSAPDKSGLPSDRFSAERTGGSVSTLTIQRTQQEDSAVYLCASSLRASGGVVTDTQYFGPGTRLTVL.